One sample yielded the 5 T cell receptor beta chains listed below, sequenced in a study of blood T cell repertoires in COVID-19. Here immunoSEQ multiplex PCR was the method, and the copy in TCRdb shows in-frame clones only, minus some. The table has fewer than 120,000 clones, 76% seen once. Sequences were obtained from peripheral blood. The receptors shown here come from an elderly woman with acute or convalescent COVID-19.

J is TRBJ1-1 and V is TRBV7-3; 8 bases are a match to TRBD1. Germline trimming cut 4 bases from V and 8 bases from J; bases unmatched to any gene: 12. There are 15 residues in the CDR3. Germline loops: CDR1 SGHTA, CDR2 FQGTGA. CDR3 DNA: TGTGCCAGCAGCTCCACAACCGGACAGGGATCGGAAGCTTTCTTT. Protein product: CASSSTTGQGSEAFF.

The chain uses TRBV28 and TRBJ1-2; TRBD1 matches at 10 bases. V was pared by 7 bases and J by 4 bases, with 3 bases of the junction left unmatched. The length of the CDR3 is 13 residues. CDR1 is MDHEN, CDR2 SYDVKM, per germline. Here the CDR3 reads CASTRTGGYGYTF. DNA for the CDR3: TGTGCCAGCACCCGGACAGGGGGCTATGGCTACACCTTC.

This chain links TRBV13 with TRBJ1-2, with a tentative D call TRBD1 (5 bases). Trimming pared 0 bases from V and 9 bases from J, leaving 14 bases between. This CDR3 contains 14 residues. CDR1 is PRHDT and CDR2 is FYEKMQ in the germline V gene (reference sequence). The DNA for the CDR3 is TGTGCCAGCAGCTTAGGGGCAGGGTCTAGGCGCTACACCTTC. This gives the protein CASSLGAGSRRYTF. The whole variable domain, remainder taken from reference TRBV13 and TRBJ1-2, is AAGVIQSPRHLIKEKRETATLKCYPIPRHDTVYWYQQGPGQDPQFLISFYEKMQSDKGSIPDRFSAQQFSDYHSELNMSSLELGDSALYFCASSLGAGSRRYTFGSGTRLTVV.

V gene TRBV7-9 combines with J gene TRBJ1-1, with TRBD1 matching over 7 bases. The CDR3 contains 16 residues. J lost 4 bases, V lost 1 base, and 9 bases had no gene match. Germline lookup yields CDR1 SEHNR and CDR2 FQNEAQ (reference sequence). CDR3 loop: CASSLGGTAAFTEAFF. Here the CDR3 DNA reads TGTGCCAGCAGCTTAGGAGGGACAGCCGCTTTCACTGAAGCTTTCTTT.

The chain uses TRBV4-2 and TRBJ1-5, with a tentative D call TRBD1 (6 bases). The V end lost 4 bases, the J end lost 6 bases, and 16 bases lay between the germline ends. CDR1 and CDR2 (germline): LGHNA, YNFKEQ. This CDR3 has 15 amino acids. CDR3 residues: CASSRGQGSSQPQHF. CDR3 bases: TGTGCCAGCAGCCGGGGGCAGGGGTCGAGTCAGCCCCAGCATTTT.